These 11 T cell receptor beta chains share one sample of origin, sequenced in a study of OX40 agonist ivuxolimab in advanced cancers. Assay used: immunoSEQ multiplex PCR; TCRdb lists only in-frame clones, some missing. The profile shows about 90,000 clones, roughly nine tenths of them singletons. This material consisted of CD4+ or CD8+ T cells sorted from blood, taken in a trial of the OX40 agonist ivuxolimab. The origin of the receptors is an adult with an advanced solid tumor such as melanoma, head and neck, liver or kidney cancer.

CDR3 DNA: TGTGCCAGCAGCTTGGCCGGGGTGGTGGGAAACACCATATATTTT. It is translated as CASSLAGVVGNTIYF. This chain links TRBV5-5 with TRBJ1-3, with D uncertain. Germline assignment: CDR1 SGHKS and CDR2 YYEKEE (reference sequence). Trimming left V 0 bases short and J 4 bases short, with 11 bases between. The CDR3 runs to 15 residues.

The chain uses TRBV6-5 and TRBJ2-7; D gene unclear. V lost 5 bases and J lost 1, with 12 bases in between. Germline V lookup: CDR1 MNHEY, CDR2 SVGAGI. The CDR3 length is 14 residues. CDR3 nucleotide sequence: TGTGCCAGCAGTGCCACCCGTCGGTCCTACGAGCAGTACTTC. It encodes CASSATRRSYEQYF.

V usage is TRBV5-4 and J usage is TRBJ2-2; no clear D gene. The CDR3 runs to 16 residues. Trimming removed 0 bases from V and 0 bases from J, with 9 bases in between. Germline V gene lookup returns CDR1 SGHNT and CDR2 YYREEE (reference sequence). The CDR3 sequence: CASSLGSRANTGELFF. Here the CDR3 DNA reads TGTGCCAGCAGCTTGGGATCTAGAGCGAACACCGGGGAGCTGTTTTTT.

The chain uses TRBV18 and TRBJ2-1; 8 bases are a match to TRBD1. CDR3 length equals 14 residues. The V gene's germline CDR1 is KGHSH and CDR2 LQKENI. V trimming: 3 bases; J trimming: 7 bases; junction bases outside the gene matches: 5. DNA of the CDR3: TGTGCCAGCTCACCGAAAGGACAGGGTAATGAGCAGTTCTTC. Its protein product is CASSPKGQGNEQFF.

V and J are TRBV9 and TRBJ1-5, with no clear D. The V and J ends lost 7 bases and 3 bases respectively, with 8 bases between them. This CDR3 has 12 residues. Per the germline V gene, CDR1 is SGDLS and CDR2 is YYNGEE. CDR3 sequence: CASGGYNQPQHF. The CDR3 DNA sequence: TGTGCCAGCGGAGGATACAATCAGCCCCAGCATTTT.

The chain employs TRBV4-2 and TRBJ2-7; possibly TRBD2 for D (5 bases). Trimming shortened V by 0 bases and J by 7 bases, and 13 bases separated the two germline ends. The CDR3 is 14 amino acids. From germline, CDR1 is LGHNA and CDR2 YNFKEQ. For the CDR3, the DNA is TGTGCCAGCAGCCAAGAGGCCCATGGGGAGGAGCAGTACTTC. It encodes CASSQEAHGEEQYF.

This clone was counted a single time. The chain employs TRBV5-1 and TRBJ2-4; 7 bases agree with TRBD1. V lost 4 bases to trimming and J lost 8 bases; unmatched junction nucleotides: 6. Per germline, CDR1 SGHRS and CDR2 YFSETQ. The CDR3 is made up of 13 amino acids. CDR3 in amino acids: CASSKGQDDIQYF. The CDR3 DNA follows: TGCGCCAGCAGCAAAGGACAGGATGACATTCAGTACTTC.

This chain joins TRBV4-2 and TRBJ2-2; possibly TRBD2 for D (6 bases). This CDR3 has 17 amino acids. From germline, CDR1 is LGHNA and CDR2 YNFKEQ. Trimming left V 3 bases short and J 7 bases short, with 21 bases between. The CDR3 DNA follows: TGTGCCAGCAGCCAGCCGGGGTTAACGGGAGCGGTCGGGGAGCTGTTTTTT. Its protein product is CASSQPGLTGAVGELFF.

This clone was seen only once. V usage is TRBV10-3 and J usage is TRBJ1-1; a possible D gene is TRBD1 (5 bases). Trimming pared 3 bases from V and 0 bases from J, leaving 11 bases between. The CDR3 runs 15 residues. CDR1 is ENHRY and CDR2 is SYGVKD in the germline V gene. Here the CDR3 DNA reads TGTGCCATCAGTGACCCGGGACGGATGAACACTGAAGCTTTCTTT. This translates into CAISDPGRMNTEAFF.

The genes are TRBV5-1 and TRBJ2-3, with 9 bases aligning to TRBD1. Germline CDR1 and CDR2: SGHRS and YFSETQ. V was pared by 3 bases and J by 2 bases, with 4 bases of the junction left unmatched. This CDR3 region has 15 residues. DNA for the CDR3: TGCGCCAGCAGCTCCGGGACAGGGATCACAGATACGCAGTATTTT. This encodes CASSSGTGITDTQYF.

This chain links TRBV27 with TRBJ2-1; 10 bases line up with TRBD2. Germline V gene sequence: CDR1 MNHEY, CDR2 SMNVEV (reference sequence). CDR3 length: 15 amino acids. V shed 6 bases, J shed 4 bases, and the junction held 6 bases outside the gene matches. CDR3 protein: CASRGSGGTYNEQFF. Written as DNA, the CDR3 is TGTGCCAGCAGGGGTAGCGGGGGGACATACAATGAGCAGTTCTTC.